A single sample gave rise to the 2 T cell receptor beta chains below, sequenced in a study of blood T cells in healthy people across ages. Sample-barcoded 5' priming and a J-beta primer mix drove a second PCR of roughly 7 to 11 cycles. From the 5' RACE reads, TCRdb called clonotypes with MiXCR, one entry per CDR3 protein. The sample shows about 1.4 million distinct CDR3 sequences, around 59% of them seen only once. Sample: blood. These TCRs come from a man aged 18 to 30 in good health.

V is TRBV6-2 or TRBV6-3 and J is TRBJ2-3; D remains unclear. CDR1 is MNHEY, CDR2 SVGEGT, per germline. CDR3 length: 12 amino acids. V shed 7 bases and J shed 4 bases, with 9 bases lying between them. This chain's CDR3 is CASMLLPDTQYF. The CDR3 DNA reads as TGTGCCAGCATGCTCCTCCCAGATACGCAGTATTTT.

V and J are TRBV10-2 and TRBJ2-2; TRBD1 agrees at 10 bases. The V gene end was trimmed by 11 bases and the J gene end by 8 bases; junction bases not matched to a gene: 11. Germline CDR1 reads WSHSY; CDR2 reads SAAADI. This CDR3 is built from 14 residues. CDR3 region: CAVLTGTGVGELFF. The CDR3 DNA follows: TGCGCCGTCTTAACCGGGACAGGGGTGGGGGAGCTGTTTTTT.